A single sample is the source of the 6 T cell receptor beta chains below, sequenced in a study of shared clonotypes between healthy human individuals. It was CD45RO-negative cells, positively selected for CCR7, that made up naive CD8 cells, with terminally differentiated effector memory CD45RA+ cells excluded. Sequencing used immunoSEQ multiplex PCR; TCRdb keeps in-frame clones, though not all of them. The sample lists about 2 million clones, just under 95% occurring once. The sample taken for sequencing was naive CD8+ T cells sorted from blood. These receptors all stem from a man aged 18 to 29 in good health.

This chain uses TRBV30 with TRBJ2-2; 8 bases match TRBD2. The V segment lost 3 bases and the J segment 1 base; nucleotides outside the gene matches: 7. The CDR3 is 16 amino acids. Germline V gene lookup returns CDR1 GTSNPN and CDR2 SVGIG (reference sequence). CDR3 loop: CAWRPTAGGNTGELFF. The CDR3 region has the DNA TGTGCCTGGAGGCCTACCGCGGGGGGGAACACCGGGGAGCTGTTTTTT.

As concerns this clone: Other DNA sequences in the sample encode the same CDR3. The rearrangement links TRBV5-6 to TRBJ2-1, with TRBD2 as a possible D gene (6 bases). Germline V CDR1 and CDR2: SGHDT, YYEEEE. The CDR3 spans 12 residues. V lost 5 bases and J lost 7, with 10 bases in between. CDR3 coding DNA: TGTGCCAGCAGTGGGGGAGGTAATGAGCAGTTCTTC. Residues: CASSGGGNEQFF. The entire variable domain, with the rest obtained from reference TRBV5-6 and TRBJ2-1, is as follows: DAGVTQSPTHLIKTRGQQVTLRCSPKSGHDTVSWYQQALGQGPQFIFQYYEEEERQRGNFPDRFSGHQFPNYSSELNVNALLLGDSALYLCASSGGGNEQFFGPGTRLTVL.

The gene calls are TRBV4-1 and TRBJ2-7; D possibly matches TRBD1 or TRBD2 (6 bases each). CDR3 length equals 14 residues. Trimming stripped 5 bases from V and 1 base from J, with 12 bases between. The V gene's germline CDR1 is MGHRA and CDR2 YSYEKL. CDR3 sequence: CASSSGGGSYEQYF. CDR3 in DNA: TGCGCCAGCAGCTCCGGAGGGGGGTCCTACGAGCAGTACTTC.

The chain is built from TRBV7-3 and TRBJ2-1; possibly TRBD1 for D (5 bases). The germline CDR1 and CDR2 sequences are SGHTA and FQGTGA. This CDR3 is built from 11 residues. Trimming took off 2 bases at V and 10 bases at J, with 6 bases between the two ends. CDR3 DNA sequence: TGTGCCAGCAGCTTAGGGGCAGAGCAGTTCTTC. The encoded protein is CASSLGAEQFF.

V is TRBV6-6 and J is TRBJ1-1; TRBD1 is a possible D gene (5 bases). The germline CDR1 and CDR2 sequences are MNHNY and SVGAGI (reference sequence). V gave up 4 bases and J gave up 2 bases, with 11 bases separating them. This CDR3 region has 14 residues. The CDR3 bases are TGTGCCAGCAGTTCTTCAGGGAGCAACACTGAAGCTTTCTTT. Amino acids: CASSSSGSNTEAFF.

The chain has TRBV7-8 and TRBJ2-1, with TRBD2 identical over 8 bases. The CDR3 runs 14 residues. Trimming at V came to 5 bases and at J to 6 bases, leaving 6 bases not matched to a gene. The V gene's germline CDR1 is SGHVS and CDR2 FQNEAQ. CDR3 coding DNA: TGTGCCAGCAGCCTTCCCGGGACTAGCAATGAGCAGTTCTTC. This gives the protein CASSLPGTSNEQFF.